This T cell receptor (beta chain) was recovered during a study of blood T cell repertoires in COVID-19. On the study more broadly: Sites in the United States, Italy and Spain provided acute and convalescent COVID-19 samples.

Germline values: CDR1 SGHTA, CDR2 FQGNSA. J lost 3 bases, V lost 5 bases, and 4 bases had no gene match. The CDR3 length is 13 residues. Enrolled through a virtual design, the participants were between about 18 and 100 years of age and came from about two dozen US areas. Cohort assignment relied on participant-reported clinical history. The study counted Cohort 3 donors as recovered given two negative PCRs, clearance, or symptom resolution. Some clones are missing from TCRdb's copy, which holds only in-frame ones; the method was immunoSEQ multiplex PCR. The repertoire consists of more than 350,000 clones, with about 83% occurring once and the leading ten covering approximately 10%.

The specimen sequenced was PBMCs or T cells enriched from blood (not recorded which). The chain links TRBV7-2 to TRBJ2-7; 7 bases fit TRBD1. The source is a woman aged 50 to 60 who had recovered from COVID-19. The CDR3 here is CASSTRQGYEQYF. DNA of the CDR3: TGTGCCAGCAGCACAAGACAGGGCTACGAGCAGTACTTC.